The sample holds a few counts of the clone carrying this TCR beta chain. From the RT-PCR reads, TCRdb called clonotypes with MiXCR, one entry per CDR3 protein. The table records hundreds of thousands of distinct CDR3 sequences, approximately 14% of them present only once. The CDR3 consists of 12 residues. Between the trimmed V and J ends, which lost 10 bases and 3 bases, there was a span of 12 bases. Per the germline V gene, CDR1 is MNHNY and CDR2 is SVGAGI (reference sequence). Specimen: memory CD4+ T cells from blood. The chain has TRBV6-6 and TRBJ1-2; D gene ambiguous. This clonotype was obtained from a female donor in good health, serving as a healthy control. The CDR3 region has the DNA TGTGCCATCTCGGGTTCGGACTATGGCTACACCTTC. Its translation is CAISGSDYGYTF.